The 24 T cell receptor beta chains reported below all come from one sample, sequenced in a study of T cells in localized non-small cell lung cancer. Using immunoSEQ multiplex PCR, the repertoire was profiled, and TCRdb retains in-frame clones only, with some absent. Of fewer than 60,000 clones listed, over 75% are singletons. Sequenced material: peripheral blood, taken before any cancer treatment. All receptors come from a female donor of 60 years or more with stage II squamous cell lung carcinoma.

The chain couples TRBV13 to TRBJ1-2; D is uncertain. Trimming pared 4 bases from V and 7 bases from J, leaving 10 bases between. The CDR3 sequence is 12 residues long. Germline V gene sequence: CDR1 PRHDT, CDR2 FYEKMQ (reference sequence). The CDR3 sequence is CASSWQSRGYTF. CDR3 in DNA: TGTGCCAGCAGCTGGCAGTCTCGTGGCTACACCTTC.

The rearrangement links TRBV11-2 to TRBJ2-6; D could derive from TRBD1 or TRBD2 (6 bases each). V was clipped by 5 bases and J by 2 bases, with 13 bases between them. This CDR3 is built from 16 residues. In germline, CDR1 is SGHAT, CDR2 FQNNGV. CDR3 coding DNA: TGTGCCAGCAGCACCCTCGGGGGCACTGGGGCCAACGTCCTGACTTTC. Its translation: CASSTLGGTGANVLTF.

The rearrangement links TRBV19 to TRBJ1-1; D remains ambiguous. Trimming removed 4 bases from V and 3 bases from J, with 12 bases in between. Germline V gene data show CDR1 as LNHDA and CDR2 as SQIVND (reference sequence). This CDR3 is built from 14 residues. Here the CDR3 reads CASSTFDTYTEAFF. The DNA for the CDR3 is TGTGCCAGTAGTACCTTCGACACCTACACTGAAGCTTTCTTT.

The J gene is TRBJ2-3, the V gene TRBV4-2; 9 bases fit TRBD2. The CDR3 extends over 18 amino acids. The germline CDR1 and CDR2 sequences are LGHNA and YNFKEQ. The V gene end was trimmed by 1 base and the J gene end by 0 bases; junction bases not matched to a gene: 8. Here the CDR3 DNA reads TGTGCCAGCAGCCAAGGCTTGGTTCTAGCGGGGAGCACAGATACGCAGTATTTT. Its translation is CASSQGLVLAGSTDTQYF.

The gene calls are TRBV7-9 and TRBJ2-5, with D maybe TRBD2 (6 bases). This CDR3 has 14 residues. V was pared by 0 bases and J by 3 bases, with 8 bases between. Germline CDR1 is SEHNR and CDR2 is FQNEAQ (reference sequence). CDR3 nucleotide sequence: TGTGCCAGCAGCTTAGCGGCGGGGAAAGAGACCCAGTACTTC. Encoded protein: CASSLAAGKETQYF.

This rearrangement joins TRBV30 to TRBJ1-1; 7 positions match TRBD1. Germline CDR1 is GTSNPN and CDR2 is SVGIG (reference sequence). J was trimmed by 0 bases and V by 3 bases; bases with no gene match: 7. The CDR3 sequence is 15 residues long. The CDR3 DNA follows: TGTGCCTGGAGCCTAAGGGGACAGATGAACACTGAAGCTTTCTTT. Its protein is CAWSLRGQMNTEAFF.

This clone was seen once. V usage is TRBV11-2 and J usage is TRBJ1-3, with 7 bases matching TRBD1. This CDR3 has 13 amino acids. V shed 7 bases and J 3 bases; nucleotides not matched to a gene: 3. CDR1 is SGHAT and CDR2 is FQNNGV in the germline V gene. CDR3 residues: CASTRTGGNTIYF. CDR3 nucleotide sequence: TGTGCCAGCACCCGGACAGGTGGAAACACCATATATTTT.

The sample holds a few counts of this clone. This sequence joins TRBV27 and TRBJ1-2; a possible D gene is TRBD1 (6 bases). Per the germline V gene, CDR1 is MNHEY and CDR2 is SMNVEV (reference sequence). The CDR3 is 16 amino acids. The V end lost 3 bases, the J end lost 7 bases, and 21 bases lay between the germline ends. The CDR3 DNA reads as TGTGCCAGCAGTTTTTCCGGAGCAGGGGCCACCGGTGGCTACACCTTC. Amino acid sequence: CASSFSGAGATGGYTF.

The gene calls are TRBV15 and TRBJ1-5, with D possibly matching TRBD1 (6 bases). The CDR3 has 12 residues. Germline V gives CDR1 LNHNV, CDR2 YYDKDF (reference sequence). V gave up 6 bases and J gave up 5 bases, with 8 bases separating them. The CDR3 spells CATRGQYQPQHF. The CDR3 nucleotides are TGTGCCACCAGAGGACAGTATCAGCCCCAGCATTTT.

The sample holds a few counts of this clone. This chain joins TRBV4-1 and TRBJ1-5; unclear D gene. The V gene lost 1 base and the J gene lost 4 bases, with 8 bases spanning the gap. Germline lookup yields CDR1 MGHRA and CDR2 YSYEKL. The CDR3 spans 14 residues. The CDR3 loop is CASSQAGGNQPQHF. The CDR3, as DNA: TGCGCCAGCAGCCAAGCGGGTGGAAATCAGCCCCAGCATTTT.

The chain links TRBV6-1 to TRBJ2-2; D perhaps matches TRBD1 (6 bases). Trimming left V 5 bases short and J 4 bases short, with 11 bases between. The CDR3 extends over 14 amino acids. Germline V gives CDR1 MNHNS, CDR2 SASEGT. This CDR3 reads CASSKGQITGELFF. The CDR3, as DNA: TGTGCCAGCAGTAAAGGACAGATCACCGGGGAGCTGTTTTTT.

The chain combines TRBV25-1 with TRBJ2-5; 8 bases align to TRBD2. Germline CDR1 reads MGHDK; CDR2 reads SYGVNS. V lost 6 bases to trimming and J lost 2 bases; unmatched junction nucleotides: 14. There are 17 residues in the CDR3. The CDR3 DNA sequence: TGTGCCAGCAGCTCCTCCGCGGCTAGCGGGTTACAAGAGACCCAGTACTTC. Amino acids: CASSSSAASGLQETQYF.

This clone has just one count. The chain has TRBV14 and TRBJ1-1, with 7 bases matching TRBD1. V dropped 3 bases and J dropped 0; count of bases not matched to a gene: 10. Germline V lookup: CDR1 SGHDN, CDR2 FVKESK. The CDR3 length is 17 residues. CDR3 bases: TGTGCCAGCAGCCACCGCGGGGCAGGGGGGATGAACACTGAAGCTTTCTTT. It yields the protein CASSHRGAGGMNTEAFF.

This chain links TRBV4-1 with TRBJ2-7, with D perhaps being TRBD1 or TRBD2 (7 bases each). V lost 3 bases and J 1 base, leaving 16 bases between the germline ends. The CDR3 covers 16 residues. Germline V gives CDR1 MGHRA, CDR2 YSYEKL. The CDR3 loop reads CASSHHGGDRSYEQYF. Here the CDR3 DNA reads TGCGCCAGCAGCCATCATGGGGGGGACAGATCCTACGAGCAGTACTTC.

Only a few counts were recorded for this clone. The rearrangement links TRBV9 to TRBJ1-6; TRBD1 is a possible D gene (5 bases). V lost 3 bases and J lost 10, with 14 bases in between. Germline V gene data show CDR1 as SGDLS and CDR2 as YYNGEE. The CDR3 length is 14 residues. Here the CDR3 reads CASSADSAGSPLHF. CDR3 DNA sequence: TGTGCCAGCAGCGCCGACAGCGCGGGGTCACCCCTCCACTTT.

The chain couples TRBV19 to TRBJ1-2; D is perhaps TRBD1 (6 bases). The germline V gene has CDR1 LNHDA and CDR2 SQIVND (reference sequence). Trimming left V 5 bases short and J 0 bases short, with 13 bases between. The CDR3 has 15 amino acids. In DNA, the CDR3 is TGTGCCAGTAGTGCCGGGACAAGAGCTAACTATGGCTACACCTTC. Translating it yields CASSAGTRANYGYTF.

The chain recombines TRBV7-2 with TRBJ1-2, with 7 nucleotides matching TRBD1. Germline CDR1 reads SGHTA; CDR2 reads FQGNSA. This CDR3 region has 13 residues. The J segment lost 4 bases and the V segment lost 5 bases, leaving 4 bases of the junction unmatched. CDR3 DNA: TGTGCCAGCAGCGTACCAGGGGGCTATGGCTACACCTTC. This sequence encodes CASSVPGGYGYTF.

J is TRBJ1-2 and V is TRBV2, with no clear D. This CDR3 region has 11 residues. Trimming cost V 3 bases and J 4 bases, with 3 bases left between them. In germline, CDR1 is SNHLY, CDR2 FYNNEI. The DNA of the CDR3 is TGTGCCAGCAGTGACAGCTATGGCTACACCTTC. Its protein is CASSDSYGYTF.

Written as DNA, the CDR3 is TGTGCCAGCAGCTCAGGGGGATATGAGCAGTTCTTC. Translating gives CASSSGGYEQFF. This chain uses TRBV5-6 with TRBJ2-1; TRBD1 aligns across 7 bases. Germline V gene sequence: CDR1 SGHDT, CDR2 YYEEEE. The CDR3 is made up of 12 amino acids. The J segment lost 8 bases and the V segment lost 3 bases, leaving 2 bases of the junction unmatched.

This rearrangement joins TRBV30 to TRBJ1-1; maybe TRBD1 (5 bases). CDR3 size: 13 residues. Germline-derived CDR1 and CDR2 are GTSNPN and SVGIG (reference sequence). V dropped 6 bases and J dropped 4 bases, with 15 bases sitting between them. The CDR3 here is CACGGAGATEAFF. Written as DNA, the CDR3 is TGTGCCTGTGGCGGCGCCGGGGCCACTGAAGCTTTCTTT. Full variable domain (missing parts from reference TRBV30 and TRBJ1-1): SQTIHQWPATLVQPVGSPLSLECTVEGTSNPNLYWYRQAAGRGLQLLFYSVGIGQISSEVPQNLSASRPQDRQFILSSKKLLLSDSGFYLCACGGAGATEAFFGQGTRLTVV.

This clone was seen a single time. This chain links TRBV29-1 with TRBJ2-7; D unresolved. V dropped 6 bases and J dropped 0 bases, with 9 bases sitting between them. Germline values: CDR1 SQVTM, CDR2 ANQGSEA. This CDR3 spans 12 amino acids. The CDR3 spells CSVSGSSYEQYF. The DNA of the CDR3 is TGCAGCGTGTCGGGCAGCTCCTACGAGCAGTACTTC.

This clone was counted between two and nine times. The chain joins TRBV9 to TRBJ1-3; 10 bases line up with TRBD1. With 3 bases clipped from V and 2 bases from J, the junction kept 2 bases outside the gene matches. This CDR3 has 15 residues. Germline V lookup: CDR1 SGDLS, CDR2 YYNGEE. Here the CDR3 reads CASSGDRGPGNTIYF. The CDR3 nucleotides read TGTGCCAGCAGCGGGGACAGGGGACCTGGAAACACCATATATTTT.

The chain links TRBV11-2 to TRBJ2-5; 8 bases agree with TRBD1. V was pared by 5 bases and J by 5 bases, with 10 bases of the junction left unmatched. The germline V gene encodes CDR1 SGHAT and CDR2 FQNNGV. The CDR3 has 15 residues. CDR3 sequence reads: CASSPGQGREETQYF. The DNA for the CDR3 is TGTGCCAGCAGCCCAGGACAGGGAAGGGAGGAGACCCAGTACTTC.

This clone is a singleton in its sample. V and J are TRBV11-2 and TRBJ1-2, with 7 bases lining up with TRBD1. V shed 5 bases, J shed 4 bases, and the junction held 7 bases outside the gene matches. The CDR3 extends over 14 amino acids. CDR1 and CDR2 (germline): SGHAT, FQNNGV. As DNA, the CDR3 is TGTGCCAGCAGCCGACAGGGAACGCGCTATGGCTACACCTTC. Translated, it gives CASSRQGTRYGYTF.